Below, 27 T cell receptor beta chains from the same sample are listed, as sequenced in a study of cytomegalovirus exposure and HLA in healthy donors. The PCR contained 60 Vbeta and 13 Jbeta primers. Clones were read by immunoSEQ multiplex PCR, and TCRdb kept only the in-frame ones, dropping some. In the table there are roughly 130,000 clones, 74% of which are singletons. What was sequenced was PBMCs. Source of these receptors: a woman aged 45-65 years in good health and CMV-seropositive.

The chain uses TRBV2 and TRBJ2-1; possibly TRBD1 for D (6 bases). The CDR3 spans 13 residues. Trimming left V 10 bases short and J 2 bases short, with 12 bases between. CDR1 and CDR2 from the germline V gene are SNHLY and FYNNEI. The CDR3 DNA reads as TGTGCCACCGGGACACCAACCTACAATGAGCAGTTCTTC. Its translation is CATGTPTYNEQFF.

The chain carries TRBV9 and TRBJ2-6, with D unclear. The CDR3 has 13 residues. V lost 4 bases and J 4 bases, leaving 6 bases between the germline ends. Germline CDR1 and CDR2: SGDLS and YYNGEE. The CDR3 DNA follows: TGTGCCAGCAGCCGCGGAGGGGCCAACGTCCTGACTTTC. It specifies CASSRGGANVLTF.

The chain joins TRBV5-6 to TRBJ2-1, with 7 positions matching TRBD1. From germline, CDR1 is SGHDT and CDR2 YYEEEE. This CDR3 has 15 amino acids. J was trimmed by 2 bases and V by 7 bases; bases with no gene match: 9. The CDR3 here is CASAPGTVTYNEQFF. The CDR3 region has the DNA TGTGCCAGCGCCCCAGGGACAGTCACCTACAATGAGCAGTTCTTC.

This clone was seen only a few times. The chain employs TRBV5-1 and TRBJ1-1, with a tentative D call TRBD1 (5 bases). CDR3 length equals 12 residues. The V and J ends lost 0 bases and 7 bases respectively, with 7 bases between them. Germline V CDR1 and CDR2: SGHRS, YFSETQ. DNA for the CDR3: TGCGCCAGCAGCTTGGACAGGCATGAAGCTTTCTTT. It specifies CASSLDRHEAFF. Full variable domain (missing parts from reference TRBV5-1 and TRBJ1-1): KAGVTQTPRYLIKTRGQQVTLSCSPISGHRSVSWYQQTPGQGLQFLFEYFSETQRNKGNFPGRFSGRQFSNSRSEMNVSTLELGDSALYLCASSLDRHEAFFGQGTRLTVV.

The chain uses TRBV30 and TRBJ1-6; 8 nucleotides match TRBD1. Germline CDR1 GTSNPN, CDR2 SVGIG (reference sequence). This CDR3 spans 15 amino acids. After removal of 7 bases from V and 9 bases from J, the junction contained 14 bases not matched to a gene. The CDR3 reads CAYGNTGGISSPLHF. The CDR3 DNA reads TGTGCCTACGGAAACACAGGGGGTATTAGTTCACCCCTCCACTTT. Combining the CDR3 with reference TRBV30 and TRBJ1-6 gives the whole variable domain SQTIHQWPATLVQPVGSPLSLECTVEGTSNPNLYWYRQAAGRGLQLLFYSVGIGQISSEVPQNLSASRPQDRQFILSSKKLLLSDSGFYLCAYGNTGGISSPLHFGNGTRLTVT.

The chain links TRBV10-3 to TRBJ1-1; 7 positions match TRBD1. CDR1 is ENHRY and CDR2 is SYGVKD in the germline V gene. The CDR3 has 12 residues. CDR3 bases: TGTGCACGGGGACAGACGAACACTGAAGCTTTCTTT. This codes for CARGQTNTEAFF.

The chain combines TRBV9 with TRBJ2-3; D is uncertain. V was trimmed by 0 bases and J by 5 bases, leaving 13 bases between them. CDR1 is SGDLS and CDR2 is YYNGEE in the germline V gene. The CDR3 loop spans 15 amino acids. The CDR3 region has the DNA TGTGCCAGCAGCGTAGGGTCCCAGAGGCAAGATACGCAGTATTTT. Translating gives CASSVGSQRQDTQYF.

The gene calls are TRBV19 and TRBJ1-4, with 8 bases fitting TRBD1. The V segment lost 6 bases and the J segment 7 bases; nucleotides outside the gene matches: 4. The CDR3 consists of 13 residues. Germline CDR1 is LNHDA and CDR2 is SQIVND (reference sequence). The CDR3: CASRGTGTEKLFF. For the CDR3, the DNA is TGTGCCAGTAGAGGGACAGGTACTGAAAAACTGTTTTTT. The variable domain in full, with the rest retrieved from reference TRBV19 and TRBJ1-4, is DGGITQSPKYLFRKEGQNVTLSCEQNLNHDAMYWYRQDPGQGLRLIYYSQIVNDFQKGDIAEGYSVSREKKESFPLTVTSAQKNPTAFYLCASRGTGTEKLFFGSGTQLSVL.

J is TRBJ2-7 and V is TRBV5-1; TRBD1 matches at 7 bases. Germline-derived CDR1 and CDR2 are SGHRS and YFSETQ. V lost 1 base to trimming and J lost 2 bases; unmatched junction nucleotides: 3. The CDR3 consists of 14 residues. The CDR3 coding sequence is TGCGCCAGCAGCTTGAGGGGACAGCCCTACGAGCAGTACTTC. Encoded protein: CASSLRGQPYEQYF.

This chain joins TRBV2 and TRBJ2-7; the D gene is possibly TRBD1 (5 bases). The V and J ends lost 5 bases and 4 bases respectively, with 15 bases between them. The CDR3 totals 14 residues. Germline V gene lookup returns CDR1 SNHLY and CDR2 FYNNEI. The CDR3 here is CASSRSDIGYEQYF. CDR3 nucleotides: TGTGCCAGCAGTCGATCGGACATCGGGTACGAGCAGTACTTC.

The V call is TRBV11-3, the J call TRBJ1-2; the D gene is possibly TRBD1 (5 bases). CDR1 and CDR2 (germline): SGHNT, YENEEA. This CDR3 is 14 amino acids long. The ends were cut back, 8 bases at V and 7 bases at J, with 20 bases in the middle. CDR3 residues: CASAERGGVGGYTF. CDR3 coding DNA: TGTGCCAGCGCCGAACGGGGGGGGGTAGGTGGCTACACCTTC.

This chain connects TRBV18 to TRBJ2-1; 8 positions match TRBD1. The ends lost 3 bases at V and 0 bases at J; junction bases unmatched: 4. Germline V gene sequence: CDR1 KGHSH, CDR2 LQKENI. CDR3 length: 16 residues. CDR3 DNA sequence: TGTGCCAGCTCACCCATGACAGGGGTCTCCTACAATGAGCAGTTCTTC. Translation: CASSPMTGVSYNEQFF.

V gene TRBV5-4 combines with J gene TRBJ2-7, with D maybe TRBD1 (6 bases). The germline gives CDR1 SGHNT, CDR2 YYREEE (reference sequence). The CDR3 is made up of 13 amino acids. Deletions cut 4 bases from V and 2 bases from J, with 10 bases between. CDR3 in amino acids: CASSTQGPYEQYF. In DNA, the CDR3 is TGTGCCAGCAGCACTCAGGGGCCCTACGAGCAGTACTTC.

J is TRBJ2-3 and V is TRBV9; TRBD2 matches at 7 bases. The trim removed 2 bases at V and 1 base at J, leaving 1 base unmatched. CDR1 and CDR2 from the germline V gene are SGDLS and YYNGEE. This CDR3 comprises 14 residues. The CDR3 DNA follows: TGTGCCAGCAGCGTGAGCGGGGGCACAGATACGCAGTATTTT. This gives the protein CASSVSGGTDTQYF.

The chain is built from TRBV5-1 and TRBJ2-7; the D gene is possibly TRBD1 (6 bases). The CDR3 runs 14 residues. Per germline, CDR1 SGHRS and CDR2 YFSETQ. With 3 bases removed from V and 4 bases from J, the gap between germline ends came to 14 bases. CDR3 sequence reads: CASSSYQGPYEQYF. DNA of the CDR3: TGCGCCAGCAGCTCGTACCAGGGGCCTTACGAGCAGTACTTC.

This clone was counted a single time. V and J are TRBV19 and TRBJ2-7; 8 nucleotides agree with TRBD1. J was trimmed by 2 bases and V by 5 bases; bases with no gene match: 14. This CDR3 region has 17 residues. CDR1 and CDR2 (germline): LNHDA, SQIVND (reference sequence). CDR3 nucleotides: TGTGCCAGTAGTTCTAATTCCGGGACAGGAATAACCTACGAGCAGTACTTC. This translates into CASSSNSGTGITYEQYF.

The V and J genes are TRBV25-1 and TRBJ2-7; TRBD1 agrees at 7 bases. Germline V lookup: CDR1 MGHDK, CDR2 SYGVNS. V was pared by 4 bases and J by 4 bases, with 7 bases of the junction left unmatched. CDR3 length: 14 residues. The CDR3 bases are TGTGCCAGCAGTGGAGGGGGCGGAGTATACGAGCAGTACTTC. It specifies CASSGGGGVYEQYF.

The rearrangement links TRBV5-4 to TRBJ1-2; 8 bases fit TRBD1. V was clipped by 3 bases and J by 8 bases; unmatched bases: 3. The CDR3 has 12 amino acids. Per the germline V gene, CDR1 is SGHNT and CDR2 is YYREEE (reference sequence). This chain's CDR3 is CASSSDRVGYTF. CDR3 DNA: TGTGCCAGCAGCTCGGACAGGGTCGGCTACACCTTC. Complete variable domain (other parts from reference TRBV5-4 and TRBJ1-2): ETGVTQSPTHLIKTRGQQVTLRCSSQSGHNTVSWYQQALGQGPQFIFQYYREEENGRGNFPPRFSGLQFPNYSSELNVNALELDDSALYLCASSSDRVGYTFGSGTRLTVV.

The V gene is TRBV19, the J gene TRBJ2-5; 9 nucleotides agree with TRBD2. The V gene's germline CDR1 is LNHDA and CDR2 SQIVND (reference sequence). The CDR3 sequence is 16 residues long. V was clipped by 5 bases and J by 2 bases; unmatched bases: 9. The CDR3 sequence: CASSRRSGGTQETQYF. In DNA, the CDR3 is TGTGCCAGTAGTCGTAGAAGCGGGGGGACACAAGAGACCCAGTACTTC.

The chain uses TRBV6-5 and TRBJ2-5, with D possibly TRBD2 on 7 matching bases. V was trimmed by 2 bases and J by 11 bases, leaving 24 bases between them. CDR3 length: 16 amino acids. Germline V gene data show CDR1 as MNHEY and CDR2 as SVGAGI. The CDR3 bases are TGTGCCAGCAGTTACGCTGGGGCTAGCCGAGGGGGGGAGCAGTACTTC. Translated, it gives CASSYAGASRGGEQYF.

This clone was counted a few times. The rearrangement joins TRBV6-6 to TRBJ2-7; 11 positions match TRBD2. Unmatched junction bases numbered 10, after V lost 6 bases and J lost 3 bases. CDR1 is MNHNY and CDR2 is SVGAGI in the germline V gene (reference sequence). This CDR3 has 16 residues. The CDR3 is CASRVSGLAAIYEQYF. CDR3 nucleotides: TGTGCCAGCAGGGTATCGGGACTAGCGGCCATCTACGAGCAGTACTTC.

The V gene is TRBV14, the J gene TRBJ2-3; D call uncertain. The length of the CDR3 is 15 residues. CDR1 SGHDN and CDR2 FVKESK come from the germline V gene. The V and J ends lost 2 bases and 2 bases respectively, with 11 bases between them. CDR3 nucleotides: TGTGCCAGCAGCCAACAGACGGGTTCCACAGATACGCAGTATTTT. Its translation is CASSQQTGSTDTQYF.

The chain couples TRBV5-1 to TRBJ2-7; 7 positions agree with TRBD2. This CDR3 has 14 amino acids. The junction had 10 bases not matched to a gene; V was cut back by 1 base and J by 9 bases. CDR1 and CDR2 from the germline V gene are SGHRS and YFSETQ. CDR3 amino acids: CASSLTEQPGGQYF. In DNA, the CDR3 is TGCGCCAGCAGCTTGACCGAACAGCCGGGGGGGCAGTACTTC. Full variable domain (rest looked up from reference TRBV5-1 and TRBJ2-7): KAGVTQTPRYLIKTRGQQVTLSCSPISGHRSVSWYQQTPGQGLQFLFEYFSETQRNKGNFPGRFSGRQFSNSRSEMNVSTLELGDSALYLCASSLTEQPGGQYFGPGTRLTVT.

This chain joins TRBV6-1 and TRBJ1-5, with a possible D match to TRBD1 (6 bases). This CDR3 comprises 15 residues. Between the trimmed V and J ends, which lost 6 bases and 3 bases, there was a span of 15 bases. Germline values: CDR1 MNHNS, CDR2 SASEGT. CDR3 nucleotide sequence: TGTGCCAGCAGAATCTCGACAGGCCCCAATCAGCCCCAGCATTTT. As protein: CASRISTGPNQPQHF.

The chain uses TRBV4-1 and TRBJ1-1; 7 nucleotides agree with TRBD1. Germline V gene sequence: CDR1 MGHRA, CDR2 YSYEKL. V shed 2 bases, J shed 2 bases, and the junction held 8 bases outside the gene matches. There are 16 residues in the CDR3. CDR3: CASSQRGDRLNTEAFF. In nucleotides, the CDR3 is TGCGCCAGCAGCCAAAGAGGGGACAGACTAAACACTGAAGCTTTCTTT.

CDR3 sequence reads: CASSLLGANYGYTF. The CDR3 DNA follows: TGCGCCAGCAGCTTGTTAGGGGCTAACTATGGCTACACCTTC. The chain carries TRBV5-1 and TRBJ1-2; a weak D match, TRBD1 (5 bases). Trimming cost V 1 base and J 0 bases, with 7 bases left between them. CDR3 size: 14 residues. Germline V lookup: CDR1 SGHRS, CDR2 YFSETQ.

V gene TRBV20-1 combines with J gene TRBJ1-1, with a weak D call TRBD1 (6 bases). Deletions cut 6 bases from V and 5 bases from J, with 10 bases between. CDR1 and CDR2 (germline): DFQATT, SNEGSKA (reference sequence). This CDR3 has 11 amino acids. The CDR3 bases are TGCAGTGCCCCAGGACAGACTGAAGCTTTCTTT. It is translated as CSAPGQTEAFF.